This TCR beta chain is drawn from a study of T-cell memory formation after mild COVID-19 (TCRdb year 2021). In terms of the full investigation: TCR sequence clusters from the two donors were found to be largely donor specific. T-cell clones expanding and contracting after mild COVID-19 in a couple of donors were tracked by longitudinal TCRalpha and TCRbeta repertoire sequencing. Two young, previously healthy adult volunteers made up the cohort, one male and one female.

These reads were obtained on an Illumina NovaSeq 6000. cDNA libraries for TCRalpha and TCRbeta were prepared by 5'RACE using constant-segment primers, with sample barcodes and unique molecular identifiers added. Trizol reagent was used to extract RNA from every sample. The libraries were amplified in two PCR steps, and the second step added a second sample barcode and Illumina TruSeq adapters. Sequencing of libraries was performed on an Illumina NovaSeq with 2 x 150 bp paired-end reads. The study's own analysis went as follows. Reads were demultiplexed and collapsed into UMI-guided consensus sequences with migec v1.2.7. Using mixcr v2.1.11, UMI consensuses were aligned to TRA and TRB V and J templates and then assembled into clonotypes. A clonotype was counted as expanded or contracted only if both edgeR and NoisET called the change significant, with noise models trained on biological replicates. edgeR calls used a false discovery rate-adjusted p below 0.01 and a log2 fold-change threshold of 1. As an exploratory analysis of dynamics, max-normalized trajectories of the 1000 most abundant clonotypes were examined with PCA combined with hierarchical clustering. Separately sequenced CD4+ and CD8+ repertoires were used to assign the CD4 or CD8 phenotype of responding clones. In TCRdb, the public reads were trimmed at Q25 with fastp and aligned with MiXCR, with productive beta chains retained. For every CDR3 protein sequence, its rows merge into one entry that carries the most common genes and DNA. What appears here as the V and J calls and clone size reflects TCRdb's work, not the paper's. A total of approximately 290,000 distinct CDR3 sequences appear in this sample, roughly 8.2% of them only once. The ten most abundant clones make up under 25% of the sample.

PBMCs were isolated by Ficoll-Paque density gradient centrifugation. The full study reports these points: The second-wave clones that peaked on day 37 were not confirmed to be SARS-CoV-2 specific. Clones contracting from day 15 to 85 had balanced CD4/CD8 phenotypes, while a second wave expanding from day 15 to 37 was biased towards CD4+. Only two mild cases were covered by the study, and larger cohorts that include severe cases with pre-infection samples were considered necessary. The detection of some responding clones in pre-infection memory suggests that pre-existing cross-reactive memory T cells joined the SARS-CoV-2 response. Contracting CD4+ clones appeared mostly in the CM and EM memory subsets, whereas CD8+ clones were enriched in EMRA.

Concerning this clonotype itself: Its cognate antigen has yet to be identified. The input lacks base qualities; no much larger clone sits a single base away.

V drops 6 bases and J drops 3 bases, leaving 14 bases in between. The CDR3, cysteine through phenylalanine, is 14 amino acids long. The sequence is cut down to CDR3 DNA, 42 bases in frame from base 1. The V gene is TRBV12-3 or TRBV12-4 and the J gene is TRBJ1-1, with the D gene call left open. The TCR was taken from a man aged 18 to 29 who had mild COVID-19 (a few samples of this study predate the infection). The sample titles of this study are shuffled in the database, so cell type and time point are left out; the donor was told from shared clones. The specimen was PBMCs or a T cell subset sorted from them (not recorded which). At the DNA level, the sequence is TGTGCCAGCAGCCCCGGCGGGGAGGACACTGAAGCTTTCTTT. Its translation reads: CASSPGGEDTEAFF.